A single TCR beta chain is shown here with its context. No antigen is known for it. The sample belongs to a study of post-analysis software for immune sequencing data. General study findings and limits: Controls' normalized Chao1 diversity significantly exceeded that of multiple sclerosis patients. Comparison of patients with controls showed roughly five TRBV segments more frequent in patients, TRBV5-6, TRBV5-1 and TRBV20-1 among them.

The TCR beta cDNA libraries carried unique molecular identifiers. Via MiXCR, TCRdb re-called the PCR reads, giving one row per CDR3 protein. The repertoire holds hundreds of thousands of distinct CDR3 sequences, with 59% as singletons. V dropped 2 bases and J dropped 2 bases, with 18 bases sitting between them. This CDR3 spans 17 amino acids. The germline V gene has CDR1 SGHTA and CDR2 FQGNSA. Sequenced material: blood. The sequence was collected from a girl aged 2-9 years with multiple sclerosis. This chain joins TRBV7-2 and TRBJ2-5; D possibly corresponds to TRBD2 (7 bases). The CDR3: CASSLNNPGGNQETQYF. The CDR3 DNA is TGTGCCAGCAGCTTAAACAACCCGGGGGGCAATCAAGAGACCCAGTACTTC.